Presented here are 20 T cell receptor beta chains from one specimen sequenced in a study of T cell responses to AZD1222 COVID-19 vaccine. Sequenced by immunoSEQ multiplex PCR; TCRdb stores in-frame clones only, minus some. The table records approximately 94,000 clones, about 90% of them present only once. The sample in question was peripheral blood, obtained on day 0 of MenACWY control vaccination. These receptors all come from an adult in good health.

The V and J genes are TRBV5-1 and TRBJ1-1; no clear D. The CDR3 is 19 residues long. V lost 3 bases and J lost 0, with 24 bases in between. CDR1 is SGHRS, CDR2 YFSETQ, per germline. CDR3: CASSSPREGRFRLNTEAFF. CDR3 coding DNA: TGCGCCAGCAGCTCACCCCGGGAGGGTAGGTTTCGACTGAACACTGAAGCTTTCTTT.

This clone came up once. The rearrangement links TRBV19 to TRBJ1-1, with TRBD1 matching over 8 bases. The V segment lost 6 bases and the J segment 3 bases; nucleotides outside the gene matches: 9. The CDR3 extends over 15 amino acids. The germline CDR1 and CDR2 sequences are LNHDA and SQIVND (reference sequence). The CDR3 sequence: CASRTTGARDTEAFF. As DNA, the CDR3 is TGTGCCAGTAGGACGACAGGGGCGAGGGACACTGAAGCTTTCTTT.

This rearrangement joins TRBV6-2 or TRBV6-3 to TRBJ1-1, with TRBD1 as a possible D gene (6 bases). Between the trimmed V and J ends, which lost 6 bases and 0 bases, there was a span of 14 bases. Germline loops: CDR1 MNHEY, CDR2 SVGEGT. The CDR3 extends over 15 amino acids. This CDR3 reads CASSHRVSVNTEAFF. The CDR3 nucleotides read TGTGCCAGCAGCCACAGGGTCTCCGTGAACACTGAAGCTTTCTTT.

J is TRBJ2-1 and V is TRBV7-9, with D perhaps matching TRBD1 (6 bases). Trimming shortened V by 0 bases and J by 4 bases, and 16 bases separated the two germline ends. Germline CDR1 reads SEHNR; CDR2 reads FQNEAQ (reference sequence). The CDR3 extends over 17 amino acids. CDR3 coding DNA: TGTGCCAGCAGCTTAGCCGCAGGGGACCTGCCATACAATGAGCAGTTCTTC. It is translated as CASSLAAGDLPYNEQFF.

The chain links TRBV18 to TRBJ1-1, with D perhaps matching TRBD1 (6 bases). Germline CDR1 KGHSH, CDR2 LQKENI. This CDR3 has 13 amino acids. V shed 6 bases and J shed 0 bases, with 8 bases lying between them. The DNA for the CDR3 is TGTGCCAGCTCGGGGGCGTTGAACACTGAAGCTTTCTTT. Residues: CASSGALNTEAFF.

The chain has TRBV19 and TRBJ1-2; 10 bases are shared with TRBD1. CDR1 is LNHDA, CDR2 SQIVND, per germline (reference sequence). The V gene end was trimmed by 5 bases and the J gene end by 4 bases; junction bases not matched to a gene: 13. The CDR3 is made up of 17 amino acids. CDR3 in amino acids: CASSSTGTGAKFYGYTF. The DNA of the CDR3 is TGTGCCAGTAGTTCCACCGGGACAGGGGCGAAATTCTATGGCTACACCTTC. Full variable domain (rest looked up from reference TRBV19 and TRBJ1-2): DGGITQSPKYLFRKEGQNVTLSCEQNLNHDAMYWYRQDPGQGLRLIYYSQIVNDFQKGDIAEGYSVSREKKESFPLTVTSAQKNPTAFYLCASSSTGTGAKFYGYTFGSGTRLTVV.

The rearrangement joins TRBV5-1 to TRBJ1-1, with D possibly being TRBD1 (6 bases). The CDR3 is 15 residues long. Germline CDR1 and CDR2: SGHRS and YFSETQ. The V end was cut by 3 bases, the J end by 2 bases, with 14 bases between. The CDR3 protein is CASSSLTGVNTEAFF. The DNA of the CDR3 is TGCGCCAGCAGCTCCCTGACAGGAGTAAACACTGAAGCTTTCTTT.

This clone was counted once. V is TRBV11-2 and J is TRBJ2-3; maybe TRBD1 (6 bases). Trimming pared 0 bases from V and 2 bases from J, leaving 12 bases between. This CDR3 comprises 16 residues. The germline V gene has CDR1 SGHAT and CDR2 FQNNGV. The CDR3 region has the DNA TGTGCCAGCAGCTTAGATTGGGGGCAGTCCACAGATACGCAGTATTTT. This sequence encodes CASSLDWGQSTDTQYF.

This sequence joins TRBV19 and TRBJ2-1; 8 nucleotides match TRBD1. The CDR3 consists of 12 residues. Germline CDR1 and CDR2: LNHDA and SQIVND (reference sequence). V trimming: 6 bases; J trimming: 12 bases; junction bases outside the gene matches: 7. The CDR3 sequence is CASSNGQGVQFF. As DNA, the CDR3 is TGTGCCAGTAGCAACGGACAGGGCGTGCAGTTCTTC.

V is TRBV18 and J is TRBJ2-6; D possibly uses TRBD1 or TRBD2 (5 bases each). Trimming shortened V by 5 bases and J by 0 bases, and 11 bases separated the two germline ends. Per the germline V gene, CDR1 is KGHSH and CDR2 is LQKENI. This CDR3 has 16 residues. The CDR3 loop is CASSGQRGSGANVLTF. The CDR3 nucleotides read TGTGCCAGCTCAGGCCAGAGGGGCTCTGGGGCCAACGTCCTGACTTTC.

This chain connects TRBV9 to TRBJ2-1; 11 bases line up with TRBD1. The CDR3 is 16 amino acids. Germline CDR1 is SGDLS and CDR2 is YYNGEE. Trimming took 4 bases from V and 6 from J; bases not matched to a gene: 9. The CDR3 DNA sequence: TGTGCCAGCAGCCCCTTTCTGGGACAGGGGGGCAATGAGCAGTTCTTC. Its protein product is CASSPFLGQGGNEQFF.

The chain has TRBV27 and TRBJ1-5, with D possibly TRBD1 on 5 matching bases. Deletions cut 2 bases from V and 5 bases from J, with 13 bases between. Germline CDR1 MNHEY, CDR2 SMNVEV (reference sequence). This CDR3 spans 15 amino acids. CDR3 DNA: TGTGCCAGCAGTTTACGAGGGGCTTTGGATCAGCCCCAGCATTTT. It translates to CASSLRGALDQPQHF.

This clone was counted a few times. This chain uses TRBV27 with TRBJ2-2, with D perhaps TRBD2 (5 bases). Germline V gives CDR1 MNHEY, CDR2 SMNVEV (reference sequence). The CDR3 is 15 residues long. V was shortened by 2 bases and J by 6 bases, with 13 bases between the two germline ends. The CDR3: CASSLMVRAAGELFF. For the CDR3, the DNA is TGTGCCAGCAGTTTAATGGTTAGAGCGGCCGGGGAGCTGTTTTTT.

This chain connects TRBV6-6 to TRBJ2-2; D remains ambiguous. CDR1 is MNHNY and CDR2 is SVGAGI in the germline V gene (reference sequence). V lost 0 bases to trimming and J lost 5 bases, with 7 bases between them. The CDR3 is 14 residues long. This CDR3 reads CASSYSAVTGELFF. The CDR3 nucleotides are TGTGCCAGCAGTTACTCCGCGGTTACCGGGGAGCTGTTTTTT.

This clone was picked up one time. The genes are TRBV20-1 and TRBJ1-2; D perhaps matches TRBD1 (6 bases). There are 11 residues in the CDR3. V lost 6 bases to trimming and J lost 11 bases, with 16 bases between them. Per the germline V gene, CDR1 is DFQATT and CDR2 is SNEGSKA (reference sequence). Here the CDR3 reads CSAEQGSSYTF. The CDR3 DNA sequence: TGCAGTGCGGAGCAGGGGTCTTCGTACACCTTC.

The CDR3 region has the DNA TGCGCCAGCAGGAGAGATTGGGACAGGGTTTATTCACCCCTCCACTTT. Translating it yields CASRRDWDRVYSPLHF. The chain couples TRBV5-1 to TRBJ1-6; the match to TRBD1 covers 9 bases. CDR3 size: 16 residues. Looked up from germline, CDR1 is SGHRS and CDR2 is YFSETQ. Trimming removed 5 bases from V and 8 bases from J; junction bases left unmatched: 11.

The chain uses TRBV6-5 and TRBJ1-1, with D uncertain. This CDR3 region has 13 residues. CDR1 and CDR2 (germline): MNHEY, SVGAGI. V was shortened by 7 bases and J by 0 bases, with 9 bases between the two germline ends. This chain's CDR3 is CASTRGLNTEAFF. The DNA for the CDR3 is TGTGCCAGCACGAGAGGTTTGAACACTGAAGCTTTCTTT.

V gene TRBV6-1 combines with J gene TRBJ1-6; 9 bases align to TRBD1. This CDR3 contains 14 residues. The V gene's germline CDR1 is MNHNS and CDR2 SASEGT. V was pared by 1 base and J by 11 bases, with 3 bases of the junction left unmatched. The CDR3 coding sequence is TGTGCCAGCAGTGAAGGGGACAGGGACACACCCCTCCACTTT. Its protein is CASSEGDRDTPLHF.

V usage is TRBV5-8 and J usage is TRBJ2-7, with 9 bases that match TRBD1. The trim removed 7 bases at V and 5 bases at J, leaving 10 bases unmatched. Germline CDR1 SGHTS, CDR2 YDEGEE. The length of the CDR3 is 14 residues. The CDR3: CASQVGQGYHEQYF. In DNA form, the CDR3 reads TGTGCCAGCCAGGTGGGACAGGGTTATCACGAGCAGTACTTC. Variable domain in full (rest from reference TRBV5-8 and TRBJ2-7): EAGVTQSPTHLIKTRGQQATLRCSPISGHTSVYWYQQALGLGLQFLLWYDEGEERNRGNFPPRFSGRQFPNYSSELNVNALELEDSALYLCASQVGQGYHEQYFGPGTRLTVT.

In this sample, this clone turned up once. This rearrangement joins TRBV5-1 to TRBJ1-1, with 10 bases identical to TRBD1. Unmatched junction bases numbered 8, after V lost 4 bases and J lost 2 bases. The germline V gene encodes CDR1 SGHRS and CDR2 YFSETQ. The CDR3 is made up of 16 amino acids. The CDR3 sequence is CASSRRTGGSNTEAFF. In nucleotides, the CDR3 is TGCGCCAGCAGCCGAAGGACAGGGGGAAGTAACACTGAAGCTTTCTTT.